This T cell receptor (beta chain) was recovered during a study of OX40 agonist ivuxolimab in advanced cancers. The study in broad terms: Ivuxolimab, which targeted the costimulatory receptor OX40 (CD134), was an agonistic, fully human IgG2 monoclonal antibody. In the dose-escalation cohort, approximately 82% of patients were male, and the mean age was around 60 years, with a range of about 20 to 79. Partial responses were achieved by three dose-escalation patients, of whom one had hepatocellular carcinoma and two had cutaneous melanoma. The purpose of peripheral TCRbeta sequencing was to test whether ivuxolimab changed TCR sequence diversity and led to clonal T-cell expansion. The paper covers the monotherapy dose-escalation part of the phase I ivuxolimab trial, which included N of about 50 patients. Patients were allowed to have had prior anti-PD-1, anti-PD-L1 or anti-CTLA-4 therapy, and 40% to 45% of the dose-escalation patients had been treated with checkpoint inhibitors. Intravenous ivuxolimab was administered to patients every 2 weeks at six dose levels: 0.01, 0.1, 0.3, 1.5, 3 and 10 mg/kg. Of the approximately 54 dose-escalation patients, hepatocellular carcinoma was present in around 20, melanoma in approximately 15, renal cell carcinoma in 9 and head and neck cancer in 9.

The table lists this clone with a few counts. No antigen is known for it. Per-nucleotide qualities are absent, and no much larger clonotype sits a single base away. The CDR3 holds 12 amino acids from the cysteine to the phenylalanine. The entry retains the CDR3 DNA only, 36 bases that are in frame from base 1. Via the germline V gene (reference sequence), CDR1 is MNHNY and CDR2 SVGAGI. Trimming costs V 7 bases and J 4 bases, and their ends lie 11 bases apart. Patients with a history of autoimmune disease or receiving systemic immunosuppression were excluded from the trial. Peripheral blood for TCR sequencing was collected from all dose cohorts at baseline, on cycle 4 day 1, and on cycle 7 day 1. The samples were taken from a phase I, first-in-human, multicenter, open-label dose-escalation trial of ivuxolimab. Adults with locally advanced or metastatic melanoma, renal cell, hepatocellular, or head and neck squamous cell carcinoma were enrolled in the trial. Before TCR sequencing, CD4+ T cells and CD8+ T cells from peripheral blood were sorted into separate populations.

Genomic DNA was extracted from sorted cells for sequencing of the TCRbeta CDR3 region. The immunoSEQ Assay was used for sequencing of TCRbeta CDR3 regions. The immuneACCESS repertoire file appears here via TCRdb, limited to in-frame rearrangements. These files lack a portion of the clones; in checked studies, under half of the deficit traces to unresolved V genes, and the cause of the others is not known. The sample yields 70,000 to 75,000 clones; around 85% were counted once. The top ten hold around 6.4% of the sample. General conclusions and limits of the study: Which antigens the clonally expanded peripheral T cells were specific for was not determined. On average, CD8+ T cells showed more expanded clones than CD4+ T cells after ivuxolimab. Low levels of normalized T-cell clonal expansion were also seen in some nonresponding patients. Clonal expansion of both CD4+ and CD8+ blood T cells was observed from baseline to week 6 at doses 0.1 to 3.0 mg/kg. Partial responders in the 0.1-3.0 mg/kg groups had among the lowest normalized peripheral clonal expansion, especially among CD8+ T cells.

The chain couples TRBV6-6 to TRBJ2-7; the D gene is possibly TRBD1 or TRBD2, each agreeing over 5 bases. This specimen consisted of CD4+ or CD8+ T cells sorted from blood, obtained in a trial of the OX40 agonist ivuxolimab. The receptor's source is an adult with an advanced solid tumor such as melanoma, head and neck, liver or kidney cancer. The nucleotide sequence reads TGTGCCAGCATTAACGAGGGGTACGAGCAGTACTTC. Protein translation: CASINEGYEQYF.